The clone carrying this T cell receptor beta chain was detected ten times or more. Its antigen is not identified. The length of the CDR3 is 14 residues. CDR1 and CDR2 from the germline V gene are MNHNY and SVGAGI (reference sequence). V gave up 0 bases and J gave up 5 bases, with 10 bases separating them. Individual cDNA molecules were tagged with unique molecular identifiers, the study reported. MiXCR, run by TCRdb on the 5' RACE reads, gives a single entry per CDR3 protein. This table holds more than 90,000 distinct CDR3 sequences, more than 9.5% found once. This entry is derived from a study of early T cells in non-severe SARS-CoV-2 infection. Overall study: Sequencing of bulk RNA from unsorted whole blood was done, without chain pairing.

Points from the study as a whole: The study's VDJdb matching favored anti-spike CD8 responses and missed private and CD4 specificities.

Input material: whole blood. This sequence was found in an adult who was a healthcare worker with PCR-confirmed SARS-CoV-2 infection or an uninfected control (not recorded which). The chain uses TRBV6-6 and TRBJ1-2; possibly TRBD1 for D (5 bases). The CDR3 here is CASSYSAGPYGYTF. CDR3 nucleotides: TGTGCCAGCAGTTACTCGGCAGGGCCTTATGGCTACACCTTC.